The 25 T cell receptor beta chains below come from one sample, sequenced in a study of shared clonotypes between healthy human individuals. Only in-frame clones appear in the TCRdb table, and some are missing; sequencing was by immunoSEQ multiplex PCR. The table has 550,000 to 850,000 clones, approximately 79% seen once; the top ten hold less than 2%. The sample was memory CD4+ T cells sorted from blood. Subset of the sample: CD45RA-negative fraction. The origin of the receptors is a woman in her 30s in good health.

There are a few counts of this clone. CDR3 amino acids: CASSLGGRQENIQYF. In DNA form, the CDR3 reads TGTGCCAGCAGCTTAGGTGGGAGACAAGAAAACATTCAGTACTTC. J is TRBJ2-4 and V is TRBV11-3; tentatively, D is TRBD2 (5 bases). Trimming took 1 base from V and 5 from J, leaving 12 bases between them. The CDR3 contains 15 residues. CDR1 is SGHNT, CDR2 YENEEA, per germline.

DNA for the CDR3: TGTGCCAGTAGTATAGGTGGCAGGTTTGATCAGCCCCAGCATTTT. Its protein product is CASSIGGRFDQPQHF. The chain combines TRBV19 with TRBJ1-5; D uncertain. The CDR3 consists of 15 residues. In germline, CDR1 is LNHDA, CDR2 SQIVND (reference sequence). Trimming stripped 1 base from V and 5 bases from J, with 12 bases between.

With respect to this clone: A much larger clone lies one base from this, so it may be a read error. Other nucleotide sequences in the sample specify the same CDR3. V usage is TRBV7-3 and J usage is TRBJ1-1; maybe TRBD1 (6 bases). V was clipped by 4 bases and J by 3 bases, with 9 bases between them. The CDR3 spans 13 residues. The V gene's germline CDR1 is SGHTA and CDR2 FQGTGA. CDR3 nucleotides: TGTGCCAGCAGCTCACAGGGTGACACTGAAGCTTTCTTT. Translation gives CASSSQGDTEAFF.

J is TRBJ2-6 and V is TRBV30, with D unresolved. CDR3 length: 13 residues. Deletions cut 8 bases from V and 0 bases from J, with 8 bases between. Germline CDR1 GTSNPN, CDR2 SVGIG (reference sequence). The chain's CDR3 is CAHTFSGANVLTF. The CDR3 region has the DNA TGTGCCCATACTTTCTCTGGGGCCAACGTCCTGACTTTC.

This clone occurred a few times. This chain connects TRBV7-9 to TRBJ2-2; the match to TRBD2 covers 13 bases. The V gene's germline CDR1 is SEHNR and CDR2 FQNEAQ (reference sequence). The CDR3 length is 17 residues. V trimming: 5 bases; J trimming: 7 bases; junction bases outside the gene matches: 10. The CDR3 protein is CASSIGLAGVKVGELFF. The CDR3 DNA sequence: TGTGCCAGCAGCATAGGACTAGCGGGAGTAAAGGTCGGGGAGCTGTTTTTT.

V is TRBV28 and J is TRBJ1-5; unclear D gene. Trimming left V 6 bases short and J 6 bases short, with 12 bases between. There are 13 residues in the CDR3. CDR1 is MDHEN and CDR2 is SYDVKM in the germline V gene. CDR3 in DNA: TGTGCCAGCAGCCCGGATTCAGTTCAGCCCCAGCATTTT. Its translation is CASSPDSVQPQHF.

This chain links TRBV19 with TRBJ2-3; D possibly uses TRBD1 or TRBD2 (5 bases each). The germline gives CDR1 LNHDA, CDR2 SQIVND (reference sequence). The ends were cut back, 5 bases at V and 2 bases at J, with 14 bases in the middle. The CDR3 runs 15 residues. The CDR3 sequence is CASSFGTMNTDTQYF. The CDR3 coding sequence is TGTGCCAGTAGTTTCGGGACCATGAACACAGATACGCAGTATTTT. Complete variable domain (other parts from reference TRBV19 and TRBJ2-3): DGGITQSPKYLFRKEGQNVTLSCEQNLNHDAMYWYRQDPGQGLRLIYYSQIVNDFQKGDIAEGYSVSREKKESFPLTVTSAQKNPTAFYLCASSFGTMNTDTQYFGPGTRLTVL.

The gene calls are TRBV11-2 and TRBJ2-2; D ambiguous. The V end was cut by 6 bases, the J end by 6 bases, with 8 bases between. The V gene's germline CDR1 is SGHAT and CDR2 FQNNGV. The CDR3 is made up of 12 amino acids. The chain's CDR3 is CASRDVAGELFF. The CDR3 nucleotides read TGTGCCAGCAGGGACGTCGCCGGGGAGCTGTTTTTT.

The gene calls are TRBV2 and TRBJ1-5; D is unclear. The CDR3 is made up of 13 amino acids. Germline V gives CDR1 SNHLY, CDR2 FYNNEI. The V end was cut by 8 bases, the J end by 5 bases, with 13 bases between. CDR3 in amino acids: CASSNGLDQPQHF. DNA for the CDR3: TGTGCCAGCTCCAATGGGTTGGATCAGCCCCAGCATTTT.

The chain joins TRBV7-2 to TRBJ1-2; D call uncertain. V lost 3 bases and J 4 bases, leaving 15 bases between the germline ends. CDR1 is SGHTA and CDR2 is FQGNSA in the germline V gene. The CDR3 contains 15 residues. Written as DNA, the CDR3 is TGTGCCAGCAGCTTCGCTGAGACTCCGACCTATGGCTACACCTTC. It is translated as CASSFAETPTYGYTF.

This clone was observed once. J is TRBJ2-1 and V is TRBV19, with 7 bases identical to TRBD2. The J segment lost 7 bases and the V segment lost 6 bases, leaving 6 bases of the junction unmatched. The CDR3 has 13 residues. The V gene's germline CDR1 is LNHDA and CDR2 SQIVND (reference sequence). CDR3 coding DNA: TGTGCCAGTAGCCTAACTAGCGCGAATGAGCAGTTCTTC. Translating it yields CASSLTSANEQFF.

V gene TRBV7-8 combines with J gene TRBJ1-5; D remains unclear. Trimming removed 3 bases at V and 2 bases at J, with 11 bases between. This CDR3 region has 15 residues. Germline CDR1 SGHVS, CDR2 FQNEAQ. The CDR3 DNA follows: TGTGCCAGCAGCTTTTCGGGTCTAGGCAATCAGCCCCAGCATTTT. This codes for CASSFSGLGNQPQHF. Supplemented by reference TRBV7-8 and TRBJ1-5, the full variable domain reads GAGVSQSPRYKVAKRGQDVALRCDPISGHVSLFWYQQALGQGPEFLTYFQNEAQLDKSGLPSDRFFAERPEGSVSTLKIQRTQQEDSAVYLCASSFSGLGNQPQHFGDGTRLSIL.

There are a few counts of this clone. Different DNA sequences within this sample yield the same CDR3. CDR3: CASSQGLAENNEQFF. In DNA, the CDR3 is TGTGCCAGCAGCCAAGGACTAGCGGAGAACAATGAGCAGTTCTTC. This chain joins TRBV4-2 and TRBJ2-1; the match to TRBD2 covers 9 bases. The V and J ends lost 1 base and 5 bases, in that order; junction bases with no gene match: 3. The CDR3 has 15 amino acids. Germline V gene lookup returns CDR1 LGHNA and CDR2 YNFKEQ.

The genes are TRBV29-1 and TRBJ2-5; D is perhaps TRBD2 (6 bases). Deletions cut 2 bases from V and 5 bases from J, with 12 bases between. The V gene's germline CDR1 is SQVTM and CDR2 ANQGSEA. CDR3 size: 13 residues. The DNA for the CDR3 is TGCAGCGTTGAAAGGGACTTAGGCGAGACCCAGTACTTC. Protein sequence: CSVERDLGETQYF.

Notes on this clone: A much larger clonotype is one base distant, so this may be a read error. This chain uses TRBV7-9 with TRBJ2-4; D remains unclear. CDR1 is SEHNR and CDR2 is FQNEAQ in the germline V gene (reference sequence). Trimming removed 1 base at V and 16 bases at J, with 17 bases between. This CDR3 comprises 13 residues. CDR3 DNA: TGTGCCAGCAGCTTAGACGCGGACCCAATGCTATACTTC. Protein sequence: CASSLDADPMLYF.

There are many counts of this clone. The rearrangement uses TRBV9 and TRBJ2-2; D not resolved. Trimming shortened V by 2 bases and J by 5 bases, and 13 bases separated the two germline ends. CDR3 length equals 15 residues. Germline values: CDR1 SGDLS, CDR2 YYNGEE. The CDR3 coding sequence is TGTGCCAGCAGCGTCGAGCTGGTTGGGACCGGGGAGCTGTTTTTT. Amino acid sequence: CASSVELVGTGELFF.

The chain links TRBV6-5 to TRBJ1-2; a weak D match, TRBD1 (5 bases). Per the germline V gene, CDR1 is MNHEY and CDR2 is SVGAGI. The CDR3 is 13 residues long. V lost 6 bases, J lost 6 bases, and 14 bases lay in between. Here the CDR3 DNA reads TGTGCCAGCAGATCACTACAGGCTGATGGCTACACCTTC. Translating gives CASRSLQADGYTF.

The rearrangement links TRBV6-6 to TRBJ1-1; no definite D call. Germline V gives CDR1 MNHNY, CDR2 SVGAGI (reference sequence). The CDR3 runs to 16 residues. Trimming took 2 bases from V and 0 from J, leaving 13 bases between them. Written as DNA, the CDR3 is TGTGCCAGCAGTTACCCTCCTAGGGCAATGAACACTGAAGCTTTCTTT. Its translation is CASSYPPRAMNTEAFF.

This clone was seen only a few times. CDR3: CASSLQGIQETQYF. In DNA, the CDR3 is TGTGCCAGCAGCTTACAAGGGATTCAAGAGACCCAGTACTTC. The V and J genes are TRBV7-9 and TRBJ2-5; D is unclear. V was cut by 2 bases and J by 2 bases, with 9 bases left in between. Germline V gene lookup returns CDR1 SEHNR and CDR2 FQNEAQ (reference sequence). The CDR3 runs to 14 residues.

The chain employs TRBV27 and TRBJ2-3, with 8 nucleotides matching TRBD2. J gave up 2 bases and V 8 bases, and 12 bases lay outside the gene matches. Germline V lookup: CDR1 MNHEY, CDR2 SMNVEV (reference sequence). This CDR3 spans 16 amino acids. The CDR3 protein is CASRAAGGLSTDTQYF. The CDR3 region has the DNA TGTGCCAGCCGCGCTGCGGGAGGCCTCTCCACAGATACGCAGTATTTT.

This clone was seen a few times. The chain joins TRBV5-4 to TRBJ1-2; D perhaps matches TRBD1 (6 bases). This CDR3 is 14 amino acids long. The germline CDR1 and CDR2 sequences are SGHNT and YYREEE (reference sequence). The V end lost 6 bases, the J end lost 4 bases, and 16 bases lay between the germline ends. CDR3 amino acids: CASTLQGGGYGYTF. CDR3 in DNA: TGTGCCAGCACCCTACAGGGTGGCGGCTATGGCTACACCTTC.

This sequence joins TRBV5-5 and TRBJ1-1; D is ambiguous. This CDR3 spans 13 amino acids. Per germline, CDR1 SGHKS and CDR2 YYEKEE (reference sequence). V shed 2 bases and J shed 3 bases, with 8 bases lying between them. CDR3 nucleotide sequence: TGTGCCAGCAGCTTCTCATGGGACACTGAAGCTTTCTTT. This gives the protein CASSFSWDTEAFF.

The chain combines TRBV19 with TRBJ2-3; TRBD2 matches at 10 bases. The junction had 7 bases not matched to a gene; V was cut back by 3 bases and J by 4 bases. Germline V CDR1 and CDR2: LNHDA, SQIVND (reference sequence). This CDR3 region has 16 residues. The CDR3 protein is CASSISSSGRADTQYF. CDR3 sequence (DNA): TGTGCCAGTAGTATTTCGTCTAGCGGGAGAGCAGATACGCAGTATTTT.

This chain links TRBV7-2 with TRBJ2-7; D remains ambiguous. Germline loops: CDR1 SGHTA, CDR2 FQGNSA. V was clipped by 1 base and J by 0 bases, with 10 bases between them. The CDR3 contains 15 residues. CDR3 sequence: CASSLVAASSYEQYF. The CDR3 DNA reads as TGTGCCAGCAGCTTAGTGGCGGCGAGCTCCTACGAGCAGTACTTC.

This clone was detected once. The chain links TRBV2 to TRBJ1-5, with D possibly TRBD1 on 6 matching bases. V was pared by 7 bases and J by 4 bases, with 8 bases between. The CDR3 length is 12 residues. Germline V CDR1 and CDR2: SNHLY, FYNNEI. Here the CDR3 reads CASNRENQPQHF. The CDR3 DNA reads TGTGCCAGCAACAGGGAGAATCAGCCCCAGCATTTT.